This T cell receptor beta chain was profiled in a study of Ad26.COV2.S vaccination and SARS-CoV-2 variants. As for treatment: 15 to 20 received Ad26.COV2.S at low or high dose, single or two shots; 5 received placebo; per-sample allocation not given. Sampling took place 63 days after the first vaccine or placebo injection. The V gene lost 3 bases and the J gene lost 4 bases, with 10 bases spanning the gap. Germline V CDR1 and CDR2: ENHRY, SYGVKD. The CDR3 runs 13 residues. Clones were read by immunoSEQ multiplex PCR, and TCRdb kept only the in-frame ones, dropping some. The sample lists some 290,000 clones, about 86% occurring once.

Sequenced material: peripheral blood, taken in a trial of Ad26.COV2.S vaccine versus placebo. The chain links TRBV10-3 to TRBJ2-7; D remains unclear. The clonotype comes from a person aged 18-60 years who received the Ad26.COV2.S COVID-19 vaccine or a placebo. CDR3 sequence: CAISDRQAYEQYF. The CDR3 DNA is TGTGCCATCAGTGACCGACAAGCATACGAGCAGTACTTC.